Below are 9 T cell receptor beta chains sequenced from a single sample in a study of T cells in Graves' hyperthyroidism and ophthalmopathy. Amplified TCR beta CDR3 regions derived from RNA transcripts. A set of HTBI primers served as the primers for a first-round RT-PCR of the TCR CDR3. TCRdb redid the calling of the multiplex PCR reads with MiXCR, one entry per CDR3 protein. Altogether about 110,000 distinct CDR3 sequences are present, about 16% being singletons, with the ten largest covering around 42%. The sample taken for sequencing was blood. These receptors were taken from a woman aged 50 to 60 with Graves' hyperthyroidism.

This clonotype was recorded many times. The genes are TRBV7-3 and TRBJ1-1; no clear D gene. Trimming removed 1 base from V and 0 bases from J, with 6 bases in between. Germline V gene data show CDR1 as SGHTA and CDR2 as FQGTGA. The CDR3 sequence is 14 residues long. As DNA, the CDR3 is TGTGCCAGCAGCTTAAACACGGTGAACACTGAAGCTTTCTTT. This encodes CASSLNTVNTEAFF.

Many counts were recorded for this clonotype. The V call is TRBV19, the J call TRBJ2-1, with 10 bases identical to TRBD2. The CDR3 loop spans 13 amino acids. V gave up 6 bases and J gave up 7 bases; unmatched junction bases: 3. Germline CDR1 and CDR2: LNHDA and SQIVND (reference sequence). In DNA, the CDR3 is TGTGCCAGTAGCCTTAGCGGGGGGAATGAGCAGTTCTTC. This codes for CASSLSGGNEQFF. Supplemented by reference TRBV19 and TRBJ2-1, the full variable domain reads DGGITQSPKYLFRKEGQNVTLSCEQNLNHDAMYWYRQDPGQGLRLIYYSQIVNDFQKGDIAEGYSVSREKKESFPLTVTSAQKNPTAFYLCASSLSGGNEQFFGPGTRLTVL.

The table lists this clonotype with many counts. The chain couples TRBV6-1 to TRBJ1-1; a possible D gene is TRBD1 (5 bases). This CDR3 comprises 13 residues. Trimming removed 7 bases at V and 0 bases at J, with 9 bases between. Germline V gene lookup returns CDR1 MNHNS and CDR2 SASEGT. The CDR3 region is CASNKGLNTEAFF. CDR3 bases: TGTGCCAGCAACAAGGGACTGAACACTGAAGCTTTCTTT.

This clonotype was seen many times. The chain uses TRBV18 and TRBJ2-1; TRBD2 matches 9 bases. Losses at the gene ends were 6 bases for V and 8 bases for J; bases not matched to a gene: 11. CDR3 length: 15 residues. Germline CDR1 and CDR2: KGHSH and LQKENI. Here the CDR3 DNA reads TGTGCCAGCTCCCTTAGACTAGCGGAGCGGGATGAGCAGTTCTTC. Amino acid sequence: CASSLRLAERDEQFF.

This clonotype was seen ten or more times. The V call is TRBV19, the J call TRBJ2-1, with TRBD2 matching 7 bases. Germline V gives CDR1 LNHDA, CDR2 SQIVND (reference sequence). After removal of 3 bases from V and 3 bases from J, the junction contained 5 bases not matched to a gene. The CDR3 covers 15 residues. The CDR3 region has the DNA TGTGCCAGTAGTATCGGCGGGAGTGGCTACAATGAGCAGTTCTTC. Its translation is CASSIGGSGYNEQFF.

V gene TRBV25-1 combines with J gene TRBJ1-2; 8 bases align to TRBD1. The CDR3 length is 12 residues. V shed 6 bases and J 6 bases; nucleotides not matched to a gene: 3. The germline CDR1 and CDR2 sequences are MGHDK and SYGVNS. The DNA of the CDR3 is TGTGCCAGCAGAAGGGGACAGGATGGCTACACCTTC. Protein: CASRRGQDGYTF.

This clonotype appeared many times. The genes are TRBV12-3 or TRBV12-4 and TRBJ2-1; D ambiguous. The V end was cut by 7 bases, the J end by 0 bases, with 10 bases between. This CDR3 has 14 amino acids. CDR3: CASINSASYNEQFF. Written as DNA, the CDR3 is TGTGCCAGCATTAATAGTGCCTCCTACAATGAGCAGTTCTTC.

The chain links TRBV4-1 to TRBJ2-7, with TRBD2 matching over 14 bases. There are 17 residues in the CDR3. V shed 5 bases, J shed 2 bases, and the junction held 8 bases outside the gene matches. Germline V CDR1 and CDR2: MGHRA, YSYEKL. The CDR3 DNA is TGCGCCAGCAGCAACCGACTAGCGGGAGGGCCTCCCTACGAGCAGTACTTC. Translation: CASSNRLAGGPPYEQYF.

At least ten counts were recorded for this clonotype. The chain combines TRBV11-2 with TRBJ2-2; the D gene is possibly TRBD1 (6 bases). This CDR3 is 17 amino acids long. With 1 base removed from V and 4 bases from J, the gap between germline ends came to 16 bases. CDR1 is SGHAT, CDR2 FQNNGV, per germline. CDR3 in amino acids: CASSLVFYRETTGELFF. The CDR3 DNA is TGTGCCAGCAGCTTAGTGTTCTACAGGGAGACCACCGGGGAGCTGTTTTTT.